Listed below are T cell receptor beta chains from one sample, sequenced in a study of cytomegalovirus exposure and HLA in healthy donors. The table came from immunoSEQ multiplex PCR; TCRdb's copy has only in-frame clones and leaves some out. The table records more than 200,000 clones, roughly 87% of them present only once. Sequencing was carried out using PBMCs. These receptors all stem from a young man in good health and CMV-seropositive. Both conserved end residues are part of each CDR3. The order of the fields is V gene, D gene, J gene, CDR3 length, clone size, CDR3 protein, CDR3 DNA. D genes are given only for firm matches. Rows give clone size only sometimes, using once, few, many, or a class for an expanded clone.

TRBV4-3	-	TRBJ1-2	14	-	CASSQEGATYGYTF	TGCGCCAGCAGCCAAGAGGGGGCAACCTATGGCTACACCTTC
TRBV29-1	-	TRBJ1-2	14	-	CSVGGTLRGDGYTF	TGCAGCGTTGGGGGGACCCTTCGAGGCGATGGCTACACCTTC
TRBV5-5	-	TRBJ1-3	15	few	CASSYDSFSGNTIYF	TGTGCCAGCAGCTATGACAGTTTCTCTGGAAACACCATATATTTT
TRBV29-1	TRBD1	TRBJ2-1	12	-	CSVTGTVHEQFF	TGCAGCGTCACCGGGACAGTGCATGAGCAGTTCTTC
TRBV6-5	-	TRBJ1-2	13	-	CASSLQGPYGYTF	TGTGCCAGCAGTCTACAGGGTCCCTATGGCTACACCTTC
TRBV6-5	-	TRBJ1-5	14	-	CASSLDRLNQPQHF	TGTGCCAGCAGCCTCGACAGGCTCAATCAGCCCCAGCATTTT
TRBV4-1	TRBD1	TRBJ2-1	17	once	CASSQETGGIKDNEQFF	TGCGCCAGCAGCCAAGAGACAGGGGGCATAAAGGACAATGAGCAGTTCTTC
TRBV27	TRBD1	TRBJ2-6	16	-	CASSPLDRGWSNVLTF	TGTGCCAGCAGTCCTTTAGACAGGGGTTGGTCCAACGTCCTGACTTTC
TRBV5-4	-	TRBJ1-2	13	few	CASSHPHSSGYTF	TGTGCCAGCAGCCATCCTCACAGCAGTGGCTACACCTTC
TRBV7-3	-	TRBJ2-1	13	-	CASSSSRDNEQFF	TGTGCCAGCAGCTCCTCTCGAGACAATGAGCAGTTCTTC
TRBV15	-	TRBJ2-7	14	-	CATSRDKGSYEQYF	TGTGCCACCAGCAGAGATAAGGGAAGCTACGAGCAGTACTTC
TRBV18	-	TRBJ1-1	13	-	CASSLQLNTEAFF	TGTGCCAGCTCACTCCAGCTGAACACTGAAGCTTTCTTT
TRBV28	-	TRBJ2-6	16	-	CASSYRNAAGANVLTF	TGTGCCAGCAGTTATCGAAACGCGGCTGGGGCCAACGTCCTGACTTTC
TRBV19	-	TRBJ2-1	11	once	CASSTYNEQFF	TGTGCCAGTAGTACGTACAATGAGCAGTTCTTC
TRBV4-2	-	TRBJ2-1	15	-	CASSQDGTSYNEQFF	TGTGCCAGCAGCCAAGACGGGACCTCCTACAATGAGCAGTTCTTC
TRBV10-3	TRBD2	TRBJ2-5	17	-	CAISPSGTSGRWETQYF	TGTGCCATCAGTCCCTCGGGGACTAGCGGGAGGTGGGAGACCCAGTACTTC
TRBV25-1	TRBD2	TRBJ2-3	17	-	CASSLVRTSGGTDTQYF	TGTGCCAGCAGCCTAGTACGGACTAGCGGGGGCACAGATACGCAGTATTTT
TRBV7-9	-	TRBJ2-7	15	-	CASSLLMERAYEQYF	TGTGCCAGCAGCTTACTTATGGAGCGGGCCTACGAGCAGTACTTC
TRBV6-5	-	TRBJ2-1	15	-	CASSSETRPYNEQFF	TGTGCCAGCAGTTCCGAGACTAGGCCCTACAATGAGCAGTTCTTC
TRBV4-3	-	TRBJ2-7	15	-	CASSQDPARYYEQYF	TGCGCCAGCAGCCAAGATCCCGCGAGATACTACGAGCAGTACTTC
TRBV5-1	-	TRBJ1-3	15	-	CASSLAGSPGNTIYF	TGCGCCAGCAGCTTGGCCGGGTCCCCTGGAAACACCATATATTTT
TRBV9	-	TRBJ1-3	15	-	CASSEGPGSGNTIYF	TGTGCCAGCAGCGAAGGGCCAGGCTCTGGAAACACCATATATTTT
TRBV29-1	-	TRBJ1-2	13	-	CSVRLGERGGYTF	TGCAGCGTTAGGCTGGGGGAAAGAGGAGGCTACACCTTC
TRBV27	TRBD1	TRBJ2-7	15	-	CASSLGTVSPYEQYF	TGTGCCAGCAGTCTAGGGACAGTCAGCCCCTACGAGCAGTACTTC
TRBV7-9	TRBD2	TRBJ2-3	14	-	CASSMGLASDTQYF	TGTGCCAGCAGCATGGGACTAGCGTCAGATACGCAGTATTTT
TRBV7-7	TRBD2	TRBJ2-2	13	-	CASSPAGGGELFF	TGTGCCAGCAGCCCCGCGGGGGGCGGGGAGCTGTTTTTT
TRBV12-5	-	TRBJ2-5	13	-	CASGLDLQETQYF	TGTGCTAGTGGTTTGGATCTGCAAGAGACCCAGTACTTC
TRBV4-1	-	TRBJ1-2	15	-	CASSQERAGDHGYTF	TGCGCCAGCAGCCAAGAACGGGCAGGTGACCATGGCTACACCTTC
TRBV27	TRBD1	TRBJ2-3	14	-	CASRLGQGPDTQYF	TGTGCCAGCAGACTTGGACAGGGTCCAGATACGCAGTATTTT
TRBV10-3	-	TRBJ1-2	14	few	CAISDGHGAYGYTF	TGTGCCATCAGTGATGGCCATGGGGCTTATGGCTACACCTTC
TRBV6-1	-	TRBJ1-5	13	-	CASSGAPEGPQHF	TGTGCCAGCAGTGGCGCCCCCGAGGGGCCCCAGCATTTT
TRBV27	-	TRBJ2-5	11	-	CASSSQETQYF	TGTGCCAGCAGTAGCCAAGAGACCCAGTACTTC
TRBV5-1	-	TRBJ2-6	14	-	CASGTQSGANVLTF	TGCGCCAGCGGCACCCAATCTGGGGCCAACGTCCTGACTTTC
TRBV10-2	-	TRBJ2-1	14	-	CASRRANSDNEQFF	TGCGCCAGCAGGAGGGCGAATTCGGACAATGAGCAGTTCTTC
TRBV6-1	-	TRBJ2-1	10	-	CASRASEQFF	TGTGCCAGCAGGGCCTCGGAGCAGTTCTTC
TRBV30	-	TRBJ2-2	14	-	CAWSPGPYTGELFF	TGTGCCTGGAGTCCGGGTCCTTACACCGGGGAGCTGTTTTTT
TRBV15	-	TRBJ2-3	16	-	CATSRSGVQGTDTQYF	TGTGCCACCAGCAGATCGGGGGTCCAGGGCACAGATACGCAGTATTTT
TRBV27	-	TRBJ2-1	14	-	CASSLLDSYNEQFF	TGTGCCAGCAGCCTACTAGACTCCTACAATGAGCAGTTCTTC
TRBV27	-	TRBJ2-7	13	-	CASSPRAAYEQYF	TGTGCCAGCAGTCCCCGAGCGGCCTACGAGCAGTACTTC
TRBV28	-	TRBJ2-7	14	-	CASSFGSSSYEQYF	TGTGCCAGCAGTTTCGGTTCCTCCTCCTACGAGCAGTACTTC
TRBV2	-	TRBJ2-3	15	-	CASSENFGSTDTQYF	TGTGCCAGCAGTGAGAATTTCGGGAGCACAGATACGCAGTATTTT
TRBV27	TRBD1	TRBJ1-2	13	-	CASSMTGPPKWTF	TGTGCCAGCAGTATGACAGGGCCTCCCAAGTGGACCTTC
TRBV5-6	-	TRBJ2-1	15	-	CASSPLWEAYNEQFF	TGTGCCAGCAGCCCGTTGTGGGAGGCGTACAATGAGCAGTTCTTC
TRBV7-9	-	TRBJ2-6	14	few	CASSSRSGANVLTF	TGTGCCAGCAGCTCACGGTCTGGGGCCAACGTCCTGACTTTC
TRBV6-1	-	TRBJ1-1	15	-	CASSELRGGGSEAFF	TGTGCCAGCAGTGAACTAAGGGGTGGGGGGAGTGAAGCTTTCTTT
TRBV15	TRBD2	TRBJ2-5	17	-	CATSGGTSDQYQETQYF	TGTGCCACCAGCGGAGGGACTAGCGACCAGTACCAAGAGACCCAGTACTTC